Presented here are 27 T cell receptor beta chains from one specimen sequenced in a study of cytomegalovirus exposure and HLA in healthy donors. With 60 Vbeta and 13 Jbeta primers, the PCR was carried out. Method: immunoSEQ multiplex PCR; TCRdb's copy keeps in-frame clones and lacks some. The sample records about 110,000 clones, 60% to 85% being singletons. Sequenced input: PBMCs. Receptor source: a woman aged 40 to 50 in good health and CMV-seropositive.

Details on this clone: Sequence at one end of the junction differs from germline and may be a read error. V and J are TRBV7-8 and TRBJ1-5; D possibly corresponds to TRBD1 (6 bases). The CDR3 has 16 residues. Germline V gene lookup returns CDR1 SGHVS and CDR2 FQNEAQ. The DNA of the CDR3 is TGTGCCAGCAGCTTACTAAGGGGGTATAGCAATCGGCCCCAGCATTTT. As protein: CASSLLRGYSNRPQHF. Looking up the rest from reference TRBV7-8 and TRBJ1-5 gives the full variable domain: GAGVSQSPRYKVAKRGQDVALRCDPISGHVSLFWYQQALGQGPEFLTYFQNEAQLDKSGLPSDRFFAERPEGSVSTLKIQRTQQEDSAVYLCASSLLRGYSNRPQHFGDGTRLSIL.

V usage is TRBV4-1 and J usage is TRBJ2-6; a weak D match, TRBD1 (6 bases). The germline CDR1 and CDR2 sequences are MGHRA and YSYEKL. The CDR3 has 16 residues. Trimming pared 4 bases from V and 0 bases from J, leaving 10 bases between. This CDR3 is CASSLGQSSGANVLTF. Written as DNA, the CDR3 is TGCGCCAGCAGCCTCGGACAGAGCTCTGGGGCCAACGTCCTGACTTTC.

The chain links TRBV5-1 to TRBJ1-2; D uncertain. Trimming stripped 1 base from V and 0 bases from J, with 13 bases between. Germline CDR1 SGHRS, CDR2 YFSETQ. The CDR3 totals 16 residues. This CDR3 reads CASSLYVRPTNYGYTF. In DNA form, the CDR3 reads TGCGCCAGCAGCTTGTATGTGAGGCCCACTAACTATGGCTACACCTTC.

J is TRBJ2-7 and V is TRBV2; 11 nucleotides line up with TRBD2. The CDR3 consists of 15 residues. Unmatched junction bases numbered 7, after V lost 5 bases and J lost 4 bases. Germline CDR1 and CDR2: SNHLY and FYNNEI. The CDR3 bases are TGTGCCAGCAGTTATATAGCGGGAGGGGTTTACGAGCAGTACTTC. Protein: CASSYIAGGVYEQYF.

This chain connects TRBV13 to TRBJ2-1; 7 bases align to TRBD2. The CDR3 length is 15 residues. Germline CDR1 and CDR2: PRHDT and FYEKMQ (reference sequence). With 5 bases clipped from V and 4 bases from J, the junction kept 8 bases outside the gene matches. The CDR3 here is CASSLRLAGYNEQFF. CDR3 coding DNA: TGTGCCAGCAGCCTCAGACTAGCCGGGTACAATGAGCAGTTCTTC.

The CDR3 loop is CASGRAGLGGYTF. Written as DNA, the CDR3 is TGTGCCAGCGGACGAGCAGGGCTGGGTGGCTACACCTTC. V is TRBV2 and J is TRBJ1-2, with a weak D call TRBD1 (5 bases). Trimming removed 8 bases from V and 7 bases from J, with 17 bases in between. Germline assignment: CDR1 SNHLY and CDR2 FYNNEI. The CDR3 extends over 13 amino acids.

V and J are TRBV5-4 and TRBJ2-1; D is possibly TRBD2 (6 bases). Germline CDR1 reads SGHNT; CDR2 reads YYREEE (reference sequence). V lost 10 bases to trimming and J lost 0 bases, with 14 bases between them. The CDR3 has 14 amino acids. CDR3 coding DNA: TGTGCCGGAGGGCTGGGGAGCTCCTACAATGAGCAGTTCTTC. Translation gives CAGGLGSSYNEQFF.

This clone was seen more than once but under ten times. The DNA for the CDR3 is TGCAGCGTTGAAGGAAGGCTAGCGGGACCCTCCTACAATGAGCAGTTCTTC. Protein product: CSVEGRLAGPSYNEQFF. The rearrangement links TRBV29-1 to TRBJ2-1; 9 bases are shared with TRBD2. The CDR3 runs 17 residues. Trimming removed 1 base from V and 0 bases from J; junction bases left unmatched: 7. Germline V CDR1 and CDR2: SQVTM, ANQGSEA.

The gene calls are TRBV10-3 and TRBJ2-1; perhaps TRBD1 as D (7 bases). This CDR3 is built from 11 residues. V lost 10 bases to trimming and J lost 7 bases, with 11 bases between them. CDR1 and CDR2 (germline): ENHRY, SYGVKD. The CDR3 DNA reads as TGTGCCACCAGGGGGACTAATGAGCAGTTCTTC. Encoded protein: CATRGTNEQFF.

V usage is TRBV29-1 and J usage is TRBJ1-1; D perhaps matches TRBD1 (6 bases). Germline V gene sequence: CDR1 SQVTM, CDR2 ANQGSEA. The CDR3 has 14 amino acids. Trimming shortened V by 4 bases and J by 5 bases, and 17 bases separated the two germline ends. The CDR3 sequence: CSVAYDRLGTEAFF. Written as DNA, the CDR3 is TGCAGCGTTGCCTATGACAGGTTAGGGACTGAAGCTTTCTTT.

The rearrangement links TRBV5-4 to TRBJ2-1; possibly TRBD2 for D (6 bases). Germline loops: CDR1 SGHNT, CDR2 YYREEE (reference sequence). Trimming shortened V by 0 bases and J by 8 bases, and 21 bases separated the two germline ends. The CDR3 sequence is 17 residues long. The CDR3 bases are TGTGCCAGCAGCTTGGCCCCTCGCGGGGTAGGGTCATATGAGCAGTTCTTC. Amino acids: CASSLAPRGVGSYEQFF.

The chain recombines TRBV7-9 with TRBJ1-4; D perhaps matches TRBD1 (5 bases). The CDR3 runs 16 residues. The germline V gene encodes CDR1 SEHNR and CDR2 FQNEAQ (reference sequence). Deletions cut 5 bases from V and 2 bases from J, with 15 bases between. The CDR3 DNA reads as TGTGCCAGCAGCCCGCTACGGACATTCACTAATGAAAAACTGTTTTTT. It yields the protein CASSPLRTFTNEKLFF.

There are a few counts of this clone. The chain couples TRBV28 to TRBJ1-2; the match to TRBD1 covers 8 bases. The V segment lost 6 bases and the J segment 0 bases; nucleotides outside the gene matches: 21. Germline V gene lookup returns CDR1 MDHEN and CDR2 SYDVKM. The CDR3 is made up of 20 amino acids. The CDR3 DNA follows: TGTGCCAGCAGCCTAGGACAGGGTAGGAACAGGGGCTTAGCTAACTATGGCTACACCTTC. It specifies CASSLGQGRNRGLANYGYTF.

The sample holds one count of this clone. CDR3 DNA: TGTGCCAGCACTGAGGGCGCGGGCTATGGCTACACCTTC. Its protein product is CASTEGAGYGYTF. The V and J genes are TRBV2 and TRBJ1-2; the D is unclear. Germline V gene lookup returns CDR1 SNHLY and CDR2 FYNNEI. This CDR3 region has 13 residues. V was clipped by 7 bases and J by 4 bases, with 13 bases between them.

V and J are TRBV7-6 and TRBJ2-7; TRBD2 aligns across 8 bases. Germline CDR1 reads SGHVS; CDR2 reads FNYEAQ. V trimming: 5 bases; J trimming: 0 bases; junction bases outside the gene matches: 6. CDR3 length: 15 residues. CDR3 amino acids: CASSRSGGGSYEQYF. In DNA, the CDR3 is TGTGCCAGCAGCCGCTCCGGGGGGGGCTCCTACGAGCAGTACTTC.

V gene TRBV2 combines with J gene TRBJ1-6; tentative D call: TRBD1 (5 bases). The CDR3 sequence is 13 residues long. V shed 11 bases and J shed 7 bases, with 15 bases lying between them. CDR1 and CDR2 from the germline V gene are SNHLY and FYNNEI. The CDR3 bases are TGTGCCCGAAGCCAGGGCATGAATTCACCCCTCCACTTT. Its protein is CARSQGMNSPLHF.

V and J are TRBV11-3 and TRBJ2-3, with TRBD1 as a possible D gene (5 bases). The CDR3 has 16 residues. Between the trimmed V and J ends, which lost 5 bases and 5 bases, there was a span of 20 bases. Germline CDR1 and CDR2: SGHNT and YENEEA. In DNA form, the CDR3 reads TGTGCCAGCAGCATACCCCAGGGTCCATTTGAAGATACGCAGTATTTT. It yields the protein CASSIPQGPFEDTQYF. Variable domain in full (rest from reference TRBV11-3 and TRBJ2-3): EAGVVQSPRYKIIEKKQPVAFWCNPISGHNTLYWYLQNLGQGPELLIRYENEEAVDDSQLPKDRFSAERLKGVDSTLKIQPAELGDSAVYLCASSIPQGPFEDTQYFGPGTRLTVL.

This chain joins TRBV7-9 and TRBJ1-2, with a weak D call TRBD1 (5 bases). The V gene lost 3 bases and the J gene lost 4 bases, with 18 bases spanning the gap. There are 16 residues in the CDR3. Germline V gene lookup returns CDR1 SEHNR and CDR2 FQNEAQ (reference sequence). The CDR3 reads CASSFLGRRSGYGYTF. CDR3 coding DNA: TGTGCCAGCAGCTTCCTGGGGCGGCGGTCGGGCTATGGCTACACCTTC.

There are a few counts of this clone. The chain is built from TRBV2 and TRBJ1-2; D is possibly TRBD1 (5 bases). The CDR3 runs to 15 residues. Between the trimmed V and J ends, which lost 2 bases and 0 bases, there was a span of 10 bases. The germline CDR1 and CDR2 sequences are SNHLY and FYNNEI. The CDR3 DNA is TGTGCCAGCAGTGAAATTAGGGGCACTAACTATGGCTACACCTTC. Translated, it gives CASSEIRGTNYGYTF.

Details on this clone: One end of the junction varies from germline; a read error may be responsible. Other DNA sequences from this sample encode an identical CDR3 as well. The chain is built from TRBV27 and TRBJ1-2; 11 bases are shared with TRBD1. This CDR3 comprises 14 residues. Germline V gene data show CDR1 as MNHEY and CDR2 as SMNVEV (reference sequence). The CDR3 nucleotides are TGTGCCAGCACCAGGACAGGGGGCGCCGATGGTTACACCTTC. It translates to CASTRTGGADGYTF.

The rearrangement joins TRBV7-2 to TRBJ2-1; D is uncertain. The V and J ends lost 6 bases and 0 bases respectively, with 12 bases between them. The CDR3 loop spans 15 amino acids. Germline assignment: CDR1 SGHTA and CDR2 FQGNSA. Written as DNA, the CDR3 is TGTGCCAGCAGGTCCGCCTTTAGCTCCTACAATGAGCAGTTCTTC. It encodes CASRSAFSSYNEQFF.

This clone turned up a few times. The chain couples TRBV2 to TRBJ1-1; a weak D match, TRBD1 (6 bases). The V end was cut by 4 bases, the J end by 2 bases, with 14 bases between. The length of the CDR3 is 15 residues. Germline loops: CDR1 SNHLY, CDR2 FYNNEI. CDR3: CASSGAGHLNTEAFF. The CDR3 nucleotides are TGTGCCAGCAGTGGAGCGGGACACCTTAACACTGAAGCTTTCTTT.

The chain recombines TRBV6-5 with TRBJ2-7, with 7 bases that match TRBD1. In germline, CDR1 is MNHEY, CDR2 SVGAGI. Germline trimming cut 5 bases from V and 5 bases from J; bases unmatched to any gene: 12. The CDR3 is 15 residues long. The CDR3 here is CASSPLRQGPDEQYF. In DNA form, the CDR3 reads TGTGCCAGCAGTCCGCTCCGACAGGGCCCCGACGAGCAGTACTTC.

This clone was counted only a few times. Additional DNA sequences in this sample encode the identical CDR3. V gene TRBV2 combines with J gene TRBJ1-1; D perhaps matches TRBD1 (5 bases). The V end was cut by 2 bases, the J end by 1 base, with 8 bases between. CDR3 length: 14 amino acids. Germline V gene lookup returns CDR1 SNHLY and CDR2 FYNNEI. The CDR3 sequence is CASSEQGGNTEAFF. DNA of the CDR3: TGTGCCAGCAGTGAACAGGGTGGGAACACTGAAGCTTTCTTT.

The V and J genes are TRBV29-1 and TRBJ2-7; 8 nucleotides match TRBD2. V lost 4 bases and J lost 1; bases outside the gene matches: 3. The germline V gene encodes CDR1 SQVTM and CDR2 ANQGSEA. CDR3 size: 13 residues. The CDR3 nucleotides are TGCAGCGTTGTGGGACTAGTTTCCTACGAGCAGTACTTC. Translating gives CSVVGLVSYEQYF.

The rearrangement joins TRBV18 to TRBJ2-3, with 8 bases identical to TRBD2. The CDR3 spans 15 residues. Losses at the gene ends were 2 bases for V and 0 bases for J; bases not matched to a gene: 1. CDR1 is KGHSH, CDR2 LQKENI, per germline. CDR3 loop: CASSPTSGSTDTQYF. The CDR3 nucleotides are TGTGCCAGCTCACCAACTAGCGGAAGCACAGATACGCAGTATTTT.

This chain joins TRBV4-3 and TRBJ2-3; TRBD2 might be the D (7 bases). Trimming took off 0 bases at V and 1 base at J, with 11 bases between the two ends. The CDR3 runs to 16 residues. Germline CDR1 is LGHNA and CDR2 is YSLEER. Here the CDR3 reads CASSQDLGGGTDTQYF. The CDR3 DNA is TGCGCCAGCAGCCAAGATCTAGGGGGGGGCACAGATACGCAGTATTTT.